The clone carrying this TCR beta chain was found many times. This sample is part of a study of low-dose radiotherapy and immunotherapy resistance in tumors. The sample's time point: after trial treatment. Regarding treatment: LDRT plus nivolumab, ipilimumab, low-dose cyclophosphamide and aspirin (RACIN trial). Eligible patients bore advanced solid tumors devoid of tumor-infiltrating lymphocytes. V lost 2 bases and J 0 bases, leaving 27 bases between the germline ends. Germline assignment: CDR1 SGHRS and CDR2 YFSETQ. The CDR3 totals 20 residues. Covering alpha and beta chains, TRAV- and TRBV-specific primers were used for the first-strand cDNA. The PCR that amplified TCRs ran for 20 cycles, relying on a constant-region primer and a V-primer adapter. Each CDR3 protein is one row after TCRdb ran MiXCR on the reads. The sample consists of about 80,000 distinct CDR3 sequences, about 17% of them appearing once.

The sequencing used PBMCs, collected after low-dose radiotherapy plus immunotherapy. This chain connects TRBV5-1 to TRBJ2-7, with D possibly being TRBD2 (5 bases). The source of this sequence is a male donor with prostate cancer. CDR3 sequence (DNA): TGCGCCAGCAGCTTTACATCCGACCTCGATGTGGCCACTAGCTCCTACGAGCAGTACTTC. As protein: CASSFTSDLDVATSSYEQYF.